One and the same sample provided the 4 T cell receptor beta chains below, sequenced in a study of cytomegalovirus exposure and HLA in healthy donors. The PCR ran on 60 Vbeta and 13 Jbeta primers. This table comes from immunoSEQ multiplex PCR, and its TCRdb copy is limited to in-frame clones, with some not included. The data contain under 85,000 clones, 78% of them singletons. The sample comprised PBMCs. Receptors were obtained from a man aged 35 to 55 in good health and CMV-seronegative.

The CDR3 DNA reads as TGTGCCAGCAGCTTAGCTAGCGGAGGCTCCGGGGAGCTGTTTTTT. Encoded protein: CASSLASGGSGELFF. This rearrangement joins TRBV7-2 to TRBJ2-2, with D maybe TRBD2 (6 bases). Germline assignment: CDR1 SGHTA and CDR2 FQGNSA. The CDR3 runs to 15 residues. V was shortened by 0 bases and J by 6 bases, with 11 bases between the two germline ends.

This chain connects TRBV11-2 to TRBJ2-3, with 10 nucleotides matching TRBD1. From germline, CDR1 is SGHAT and CDR2 FQNNGV. V was pared by 5 bases and J by 5 bases, with 4 bases of the junction left unmatched. The CDR3 is made up of 14 amino acids. The CDR3 DNA is TGTGCCAGCAGCGCCGGGACAGGGGAAGATACGCAGTATTTT. This codes for CASSAGTGEDTQYF.

This clone has only a few counts. J is TRBJ2-2 and V is TRBV30, with 9 bases matching TRBD2. Trimming removed 1 base from V and 7 bases from J; junction bases left unmatched: 7. The length of the CDR3 is 15 residues. Germline V gives CDR1 GTSNPN, CDR2 SVGIG (reference sequence). CDR3 in DNA: TGTGCCTGGAGTGGCGGGAGGGCCTGGAGCGGGGAGCTGTTTTTT. The encoded protein is CAWSGGRAWSGELFF.

The chain combines TRBV6-6 with TRBJ2-7; D is perhaps TRBD1 (5 bases). CDR1 MNHNY and CDR2 SVGAGI come from the germline V gene (reference sequence). This CDR3 comprises 15 residues. V lost 2 bases and J lost 3, with 14 bases in between. CDR3 loop: CASSYDTGNSYEQYF. The CDR3 bases are TGTGCCAGCAGTTACGACACAGGAAACAGCTACGAGCAGTACTTC.